These 23 T cell receptor beta chains share one sample of origin, sequenced in a study of metastatic and nonmetastatic thyroid tumors. Patients had received no treatment of any kind before thyroid surgery. TCRdb used MiXCR to call clones anew from the PCR reads. The sample yields about 33,000 clones, roughly a sixth seen once. Material for sequencing was blood. The source is a male donor with papillary thyroid cancer or a benign thyroid nodule (not recorded which). Some clones in this sample may be carry-over from other donors' samples.

On this clone itself: The limits of the CDR3 on the DNA are not certain, so only TCRdb's listed CDR3 is given. This rearrangement joins TRBV4-2 to TRBJ2-2; the table's D call, TRBD2, has no DNA check behind it. Germline V gene sequence: CDR1 LGHNA, CDR2 YNFKEQ. The length of the CDR3 is 17 amino acids, counting both ends. This CDR3 reads CASRQFGAGAQTGELSF.

The chain joins TRBV10-1 to TRBJ2-5; either TRBD1 or TRBD2 may fit D (6 bases each). Germline values: CDR1 WNHNN, CDR2 SYGVQD (reference sequence). Trimming stripped 2 bases from V and 5 bases from J, with 21 bases between. The CDR3 has 17 residues. CDR3 amino acids: CASSERGAGLERETQYF. CDR3 sequence (DNA): TGCGCCAGCAGTGAGAGGGGGGCAGGCCTCGAGCGGGAGACCCAGTACTTC.

The chain has TRBV5-5 and TRBJ2-5, with 14 bases aligning to TRBD2. The assigned J gene may be wrong: the sequence end matches TRBJ2-1 better. The CDR3 is 17 amino acids. The germline V gene encodes CDR1 SGHKS and CDR2 YYEKEE (reference sequence). The CDR3 spells CASSLGRGLAGGREQFF. The CDR3 DNA reads TGTGCCAGCAGCTTGGGGCGTGGACTAGCGGGGGGCAGGGAGCAGTTCTTC.

J is TRBJ1-6 and V is TRBV20-1, with D uncertain. V was cut by 6 bases and J by 6 bases, with 9 bases left in between. The CDR3 is 12 residues long. The germline V gene has CDR1 DFQATT and CDR2 SNEGSKA (reference sequence). The CDR3, as DNA: TGCAGTGCCTCCCCAGCTAATTCACCCCTCCACTTT. This sequence encodes CSASPANSPLHF.

This clone was seen ten or more times. This rearrangement joins TRBV4-1 to TRBJ2-3; TRBD2 aligns across 8 bases. Losses at the gene ends were 0 bases for V and 2 bases for J; bases not matched to a gene: 7. Per the germline V gene, CDR1 is MGHRA and CDR2 is YSYEKL. There are 17 residues in the CDR3. The CDR3 coding sequence is TGCGCCAGCAGCCAAGATCGGGGGGGGACCCACACAGATACGCAGTATTTT. Protein product: CASSQDRGGTHTDTQYF.

This clone was recorded at least ten times. The chain joins TRBV5-1 to TRBJ1-6, with a weak D call TRBD1 (5 bases). Per the germline V gene, CDR1 is SGHRS and CDR2 is YFSETQ. V lost 0 bases and J lost 6, with 7 bases in between. There are 14 residues in the CDR3. CDR3 residues: CASSLDGGNSPLHF. The CDR3 bases are TGCGCCAGCAGCTTGGATGGGGGTAATTCACCCCTCCACTTT.

J is TRBJ1-5 and V is TRBV5-1; the D is unclear. CDR1 SGHRS and CDR2 YFSETQ come from the germline V gene. The length of the CDR3 is 16 residues. The V end was cut by 4 bases, the J end by 2 bases, with 16 bases between. CDR3 sequence reads: CASSVSGIGRNQPQHF. CDR3 sequence (DNA): TGCGCCAGCAGCGTCTCCGGGATAGGTCGCAATCAGCCCCAGCATTTT. Using reference TRBV5-1 and TRBJ1-5 for the parts outside the CDR3, the full variable domain is KAGVTQTPRYLIKTRGQQVTLSCSPISGHRSVSWYQQTPGQGLQFLFEYFSETQRNKGNFPGRFSGRQFSNSRSEMNVSTLELGDSALYLCASSVSGIGRNQPQHFGDGTRLSIL.

The DNA of the CDR3 is TGTGCCAGCAGACTCGTAAATACAGGGAATTCACCCCTCCACTTT. The encoded protein is CASRLVNTGNSPLHF. The rearrangement uses TRBV28 and TRBJ1-6; D is possibly TRBD1 (6 bases). The germline CDR1 and CDR2 sequences are MDHEN and SYDVKM. V was trimmed by 6 bases and J by 7 bases, leaving 16 bases between them. The CDR3 sequence is 15 residues long.

This clone was picked up many times. J is TRBJ1-2 and V is TRBV7-2, with TRBD1 matching over 8 bases. After removal of 1 base from V and 8 bases from J, the junction contained 9 bases not matched to a gene. This CDR3 is 15 amino acids long. Looked up from germline, CDR1 is SGHTA and CDR2 is FQGNSA. The CDR3 loop reads CASSLGTGLVGGYTF. For the CDR3, the DNA is TGTGCCAGCAGCTTAGGGACAGGGTTGGTGGGAGGCTACACCTTC.

As for this clone: Germline is not matched at one junction end, which may reflect a read error. The chain joins TRBV7-9 to TRBJ1-4; D perhaps matches TRBD1 (5 bases). Germline V gene lookup returns CDR1 SEHNR and CDR2 FQNEAQ (reference sequence). This CDR3 contains 16 residues. The CDR3 DNA reads as TGTGCCATCAGCTCCCGTCGGGGGGGGACTAATGAAAAACTGTTTTTT. It translates to CAISSRRGGTNEKLFF.

This sequence joins TRBV19 and TRBJ1-3; no definite D call. There are 14 residues in the CDR3. Germline V gives CDR1 LNHDA, CDR2 SQIVND (reference sequence). V was cut by 1 base and J by 0 bases, with 4 bases left in between. The CDR3 nucleotides are TGTGCCAGTAGTATAGCAGACTCTGGAAACACCATATATTTT. Protein sequence: CASSIADSGNTIYF.

This clone occurred many times. The V and J genes are TRBV30 and TRBJ1-6, with D unclear. V was shortened by 4 bases and J by 6 bases, with 13 bases between the two germline ends. Germline CDR1 and CDR2: GTSNPN and SVGIG (reference sequence). The CDR3 spans 14 residues. CDR3 amino acids: CAWKDQQTNSPLHF. As DNA, the CDR3 is TGTGCCTGGAAGGACCAACAGACTAATTCACCCCTCCACTTT.

This clone was recorded many times. The CDR3 here is CASSLTGTGVEKLFF. DNA for the CDR3: TGTGCCAGCTCATTGACCGGGACAGGGGTGGAAAAACTGTTTTTT. The chain recombines TRBV18 with TRBJ1-4; 10 bases are a match to TRBD1. This CDR3 has 15 amino acids. The germline V gene has CDR1 KGHSH and CDR2 LQKENI. V lost 5 bases to trimming and J lost 8 bases; unmatched junction nucleotides: 8. Filled out from reference TRBV18 and TRBJ1-4, the complete variable domain reads NAGVMQNPRHLVRRRGQEARLRCSPMKGHSHVYWYRQLPEEGLKFMVYLQKENIIDESGMPKERFSAEFPKEGPSILRIQQVVRGDSAAYFCASSLTGTGVEKLFFGSGTQLSVL.

In the case of this clone: Other DNA sequences in the sample encode the same CDR3. The chain couples TRBV15 to TRBJ2-7; possible D gene TRBD2, 6 bases. Germline V lookup: CDR1 LNHNV, CDR2 YYDKDF (reference sequence). The ends were cut back, 4 bases at V and 4 bases at J, with 17 bases in the middle. The length of the CDR3 is 15 residues. CDR3 bases: TGTGCCACCAGCATAAGGACGGGGGTCACATACGAGCAGTACTTC. Protein product: CATSIRTGVTYEQYF.

This clone was counted a few times. This may come from a read error, since a much larger clone is one base off. The chain employs TRBV6-2 or TRBV6-3 and TRBJ1-4; D is perhaps TRBD1 (6 bases). The CDR3 has 15 residues. Germline V gene lookup returns CDR1 MNHEY and CDR2 SVGEGT. V was pared by 7 bases and J by 8 bases, with 20 bases between. CDR3: CASTDMTGGDEKLFF. The CDR3, as DNA: TGTGCCAGCACCGACATGACAGGAGGTGACGAAAAACTGTTTTTT.

This chain joins TRBV28 and TRBJ2-1; D assignment may be TRBD1 or TRBD2 (6 bases each). The CDR3 length is 13 residues. The germline V gene has CDR1 MDHEN and CDR2 SYDVKM. Trimming cost V 5 bases and J 8 bases, with 13 bases left between them. CDR3 DNA sequence: TGTGCCAGCAGTAAGACCGGGGGCCATGAGCAGTTCTTC. Translated, it gives CASSKTGGHEQFF.

J is TRBJ1-4 and V is TRBV19; 8 nucleotides line up with TRBD1. Germline CDR1 is LNHDA and CDR2 is SQIVND (reference sequence). The CDR3 loop spans 14 amino acids. The trim removed 5 bases at V and 5 bases at J, leaving 4 bases unmatched. Written as DNA, the CDR3 is TGTGCCAGTAGTCCCCGGACAGGGAATGAAAAACTGTTTTTT. Residues: CASSPRTGNEKLFF.

This clone has ten or more counts. The J gene is TRBJ1-6, the V gene TRBV7-3; D is unclear. The ends were cut back, 5 bases at V and 4 bases at J, with 6 bases in the middle. Per the germline V gene, CDR1 is SGHTA and CDR2 is FQGTGA. The CDR3 is 13 amino acids. CDR3 protein: CASSLGYNSPLHF. The CDR3 DNA reads as TGTGCCAGCAGCCTAGGGTATAATTCACCCCTCCACTTT.

The CDR3 reads CSARDGSGGPGQFF. In nucleotides, the CDR3 is TGCAGTGCTAGAGACGGCAGTGGGGGCCCGGGGCAGTTCTTC. The chain is built from TRBV20-1 and TRBJ2-1; a possible D gene is TRBD1 (6 bases). This CDR3 has 14 residues. Deletions cut 0 bases from V and 12 bases from J, with 18 bases between. CDR1 DFQATT and CDR2 SNEGSKA come from the germline V gene (reference sequence).

The sample holds a few counts of this clone. J is TRBJ1-4 and V is TRBV2, with TRBD1 as a possible D gene (5 bases). Trimming cost V 7 bases and J 8 bases, with 14 bases left between them. This CDR3 spans 13 amino acids. Germline V gene lookup returns CDR1 SNHLY and CDR2 FYNNEI. CDR3 region: CASNGGVREKLFF. The CDR3 DNA reads as TGTGCCAGCAATGGGGGGGTGCGAGAAAAACTGTTTTTT.

In its sample, this clone ranks as medium-sized. The chain combines TRBV28 with TRBJ2-3, with D unclear. The CDR3 consists of 13 residues. Per the germline V gene, CDR1 is MDHEN and CDR2 is SYDVKM. V dropped 1 base and J dropped 4 bases, with 6 bases sitting between them. The CDR3 DNA reads as TGTGCCAGCAGTTTATTGGGATCAGATACGCAGTATTTT. Translated, it gives CASSLLGSDTQYF.

This clone is termed medium-sized. CDR3 amino acids: CASSERPEPSQETQYF. CDR3 in DNA: TGTGCCAGCAGTGAACGTCCAGAGCCGAGCCAAGAGACCCAGTACTTC. V and J are TRBV6-1 and TRBJ2-5, with unresolved D. This CDR3 is 16 amino acids long. Per germline, CDR1 MNHNS and CDR2 SASEGT. V was pared by 2 bases and J by 1 base, with 14 bases between.

This clone was counted at least ten times. This rearrangement joins TRBV20-1 to TRBJ2-7, with TRBD1 as a possible D gene (6 bases). Germline V gives CDR1 DFQATT, CDR2 SNEGSKA (reference sequence). V shed 6 bases and J shed 2 bases, with 20 bases lying between them. The CDR3 extends over 15 amino acids. CDR3 amino acids: CSARTPRDTAYEQYF. As DNA, the CDR3 is TGCAGTGCAAGAACACCTCGGGACACCGCCTACGAGCAGTACTTC.